This TCR beta chain was sequenced for a study of control samples from healthy donors and cancer patients. This table comes from immunoSEQ multiplex PCR, and its TCRdb copy is limited to in-frame clones, with some not included. The sample lists some 120,000 clones, approximately 89% occurring once. The CDR3 contains 11 residues. Trimming removed 5 bases from V and 8 bases from J, with 7 bases in between. Germline assignment: CDR1 SGHAT and CDR2 FQNNGV. The receptor was isolated from a young man in good health. The V and J genes are TRBV11-2 and TRBJ2-1, with unresolved D. Sequencing was performed on blood. The CDR3 coding sequence is TGTGCCAGCAGCACCCGGGATGAGCAGTTCTTC. This codes for CASSTRDEQFF.